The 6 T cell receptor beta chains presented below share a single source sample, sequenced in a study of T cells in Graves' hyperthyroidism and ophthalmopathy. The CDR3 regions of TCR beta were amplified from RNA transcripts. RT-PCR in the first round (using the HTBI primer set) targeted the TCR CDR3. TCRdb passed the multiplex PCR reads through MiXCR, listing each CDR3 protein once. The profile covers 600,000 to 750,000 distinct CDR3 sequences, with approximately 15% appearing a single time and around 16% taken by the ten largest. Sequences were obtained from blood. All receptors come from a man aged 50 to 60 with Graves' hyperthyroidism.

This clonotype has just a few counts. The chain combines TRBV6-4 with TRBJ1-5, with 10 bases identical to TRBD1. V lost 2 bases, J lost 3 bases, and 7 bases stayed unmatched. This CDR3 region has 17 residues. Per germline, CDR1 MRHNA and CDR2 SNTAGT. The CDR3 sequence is CASSDPPDRGLNQPQHF. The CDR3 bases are TGTGCCAGCAGTGACCCACCCGACAGGGGGCTCAATCAGCCCCAGCATTTT.

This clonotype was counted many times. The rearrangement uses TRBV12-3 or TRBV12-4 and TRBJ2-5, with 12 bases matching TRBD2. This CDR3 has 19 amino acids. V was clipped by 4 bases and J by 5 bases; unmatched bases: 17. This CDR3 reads CASSSDPGLAGWVGETQYF. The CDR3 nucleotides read TGTGCCAGCAGTTCGGATCCAGGACTAGCGGGATGGGTGGGGGAGACCCAGTACTTC.

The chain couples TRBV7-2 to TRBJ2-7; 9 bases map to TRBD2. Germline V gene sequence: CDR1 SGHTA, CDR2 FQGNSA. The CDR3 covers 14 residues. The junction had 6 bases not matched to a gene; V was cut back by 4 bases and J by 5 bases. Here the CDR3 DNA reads TGTGCCAGCAGCTCAGCGGGGGGAATCAACGAGCAGTACTTC. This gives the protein CASSSAGGINEQYF.

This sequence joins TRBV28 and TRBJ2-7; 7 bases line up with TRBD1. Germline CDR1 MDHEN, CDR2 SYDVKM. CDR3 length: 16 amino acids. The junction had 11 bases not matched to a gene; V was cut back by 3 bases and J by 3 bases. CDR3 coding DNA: TGTGCCAGCAGTTTTCCTCTCTCAGGGGGACACTACGAGCAGTACTTC. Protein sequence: CASSFPLSGGHYEQYF.

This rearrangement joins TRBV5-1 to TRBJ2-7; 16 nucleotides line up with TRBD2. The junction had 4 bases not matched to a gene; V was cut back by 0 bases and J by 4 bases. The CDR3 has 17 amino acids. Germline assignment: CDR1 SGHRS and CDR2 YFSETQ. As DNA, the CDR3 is TGCGCCAGCAGCTTGGGCGTGGGACTAGCGGGAGGGTACGAGCAGTACTTC. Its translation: CASSLGVGLAGGYEQYF.

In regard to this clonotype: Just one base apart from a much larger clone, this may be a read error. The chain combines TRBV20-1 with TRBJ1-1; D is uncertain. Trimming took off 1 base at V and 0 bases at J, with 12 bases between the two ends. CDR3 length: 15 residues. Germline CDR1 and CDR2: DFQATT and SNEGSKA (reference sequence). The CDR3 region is CSARVLGHMNTEAFF. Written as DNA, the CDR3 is TGCAGTGCTAGAGTATTAGGCCATATGAACACTGAAGCTTTCTTT.